The present entry profiles one TCR beta chain with its context. The antigen is unknown. This specimen comes from a study of T cells after posttransplantation cyclophosphamide. Study results and caveats: Blood and skin or GI T cell repertoires showed limited TRB overlap. Recipient CMV seropositivity and CMV reactivation strongly tracked TRB clonality. Later blood repertoires were often dominated by clones from the donor CD8+ memory compartment.

Assay used: immunoSEQ multiplex PCR; TCRdb lists only in-frame clones, some missing. The sample has 6,000 to 7,500 clones, roughly 98% seen once. The germline V gene encodes CDR1 KGHSH and CDR2 LQKENI. The V and J ends lost 4 bases and 7 bases respectively, with 20 bases between them. This CDR3 has 16 amino acids. Sequences were obtained from memory CD4+ T cells sorted from PBMCs. The TCR comes from a man in his forties in good health, CMV-negative, and a related stem cell transplant donor. V usage is TRBV18 and J usage is TRBJ2-1; D possibly corresponds to TRBD2 (5 bases). Written as DNA, the CDR3 is TGTGCCAGCTCACAGAGTGGTATGGGAGTAGGTAATGAGCAGTTCTTC. Encoded protein: CASSQSGMGVGNEQFF.